This TCR beta chain was obtained from a study of blood T cell repertoires in COVID-19. Study details: From T cells, B-cell-depleted T cells, or PBMCs came the material, which was cDNA or gDNA.

This clone was seen just once. V was clipped by 4 bases and J by 4 bases, with 10 bases between them. There are 12 residues in the CDR3. Germline CDR1 and CDR2: GTSNPN and SVGIG (reference sequence). Using immunoSEQ multiplex PCR, the repertoire was profiled, and TCRdb retains in-frame clones only, with some absent. Of around 700,000 clones listed, over 80% are singletons. The sequenced material came from peripheral blood. This receptor was obtained from a woman between 18 and 29 years old with acute or convalescent COVID-19. The V and J genes are TRBV30 and TRBJ1-2; D unresolved. The CDR3, as DNA: TGTGCCTGGACCGGCAGGTTCTATGGCTACACCTTC. Protein: CAWTGRFYGYTF. The full variable domain, with the rest looked up from reference TRBV30 and TRBJ1-2, is SQTIHQWPATLVQPVGSPLSLECTVEGTSNPNLYWYRQAAGRGLQLLFYSVGIGQISSEVPQNLSASRPQDRQFILSSKKLLLSDSGFYLCAWTGRFYGYTFGSGTRLTVV.